One sample yielded the 5 T cell receptor beta chains listed below, sequenced in a study of blood T cell repertoires in COVID-19. Repertoires were generated with immunoSEQ multiplex PCR, while TCRdb's copy carries only in-frame clones and drops some. The data contain roughly 130,000 clones, around 80% of them seen just once; the ten biggest clones take up under 2.5%. The sequenced sample was peripheral blood. The receptors derive from a man between 65 and 79 years old with acute or convalescent COVID-19.

The chain joins TRBV2 to TRBJ1-5, with 9 nucleotides matching TRBD1. From germline, CDR1 is SNHLY and CDR2 FYNNEI. CDR3 length: 15 amino acids. Trimming cost V 6 bases and J 0 bases; bases outside gene matches: 3. CDR3 loop: CASSRQGDSNQPQHF. In DNA, the CDR3 is TGTGCCAGCAGCCGACAGGGGGATAGCAATCAGCCCCAGCATTTT. Full variable domain (outside the CDR3, taken from reference TRBV2 and TRBJ1-5): EPEVTQTPSHQVTQMGQEVILRCVPISNHLYFYWYRQILGQKVEFLVSFYNNEISEKSEIFDDQFSVERPDGSNFTLKIRSTKLEDSAMYFCASSRQGDSNQPQHFGDGTRLSIL.

The chain employs TRBV24-1 and TRBJ2-5; 11 nucleotides line up with TRBD2. The J segment lost 5 bases and the V segment lost 1 base, leaving 2 bases of the junction unmatched. The CDR3 has 15 amino acids. Germline V gene data show CDR1 as KGHDR and CDR2 as SFDVKD. CDR3 sequence reads: CATSDFTSGGETQYF. Here the CDR3 DNA reads TGTGCCACCAGTGATTTTACTAGCGGGGGTGAGACCCAGTACTTC.

The count of this clone is one. J is TRBJ2-1 and V is TRBV19, with a weak D call TRBD2 (7 bases). CDR1 LNHDA and CDR2 SQIVND come from the germline V gene (reference sequence). The length of the CDR3 is 16 residues. Between the trimmed V and J ends, which lost 7 bases and 3 bases, there was a span of 19 bases. CDR3 protein: CASTHRGGGRYNEQFF. The DNA for the CDR3 is TGTGCCAGTACCCATCGGGGAGGGGGTCGCTACAATGAGCAGTTCTTC.

V and J are TRBV19 and TRBJ2-1; TRBD2 agrees at 10 bases. The CDR3 totals 16 residues. V shed 4 bases, J shed 4 bases, and the junction held 7 bases outside the gene matches. From germline, CDR1 is LNHDA and CDR2 SQIVND (reference sequence). The CDR3 loop is CASSTRLAGPYNEQFF. The CDR3, as DNA: TGTGCCAGTAGTACCCGACTAGCGGGCCCATACAATGAGCAGTTCTTC. Full variable domain (remainder filled in from reference TRBV19 and TRBJ2-1): DGGITQSPKYLFRKEGQNVTLSCEQNLNHDAMYWYRQDPGQGLRLIYYSQIVNDFQKGDIAEGYSVSREKKESFPLTVTSAQKNPTAFYLCASSTRLAGPYNEQFFGPGTRLTVL.

The CDR3 DNA sequence: TGTGCCACCAGTGAACAAGACAGGGGTTACACCGGGGAGCTGTTTTTT. Translation: CATSEQDRGYTGELFF. V usage is TRBV24-1 and J usage is TRBJ2-2; 8 bases fit TRBD1. V shed 4 bases and J 3 bases; nucleotides not matched to a gene: 6. This CDR3 has 16 residues. Germline CDR1 KGHDR, CDR2 SFDVKD.